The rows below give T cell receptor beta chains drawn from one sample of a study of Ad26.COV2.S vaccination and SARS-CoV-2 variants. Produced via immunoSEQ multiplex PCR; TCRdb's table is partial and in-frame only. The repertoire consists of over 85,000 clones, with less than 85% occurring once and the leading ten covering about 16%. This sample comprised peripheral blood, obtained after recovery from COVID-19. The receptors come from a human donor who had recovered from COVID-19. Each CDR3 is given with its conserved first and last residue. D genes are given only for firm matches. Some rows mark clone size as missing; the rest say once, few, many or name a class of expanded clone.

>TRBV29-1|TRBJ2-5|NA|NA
CSVEDPLGETQYF
TGCAGCGTTGAAGATCCTCTGGGAGAGACCCAGTACTTC
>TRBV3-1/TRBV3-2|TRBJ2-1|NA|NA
CASSQFRSNEQFF
TGTGCCAGCAGCCAATTTAGAAGTAATGAGCAGTTCTTC
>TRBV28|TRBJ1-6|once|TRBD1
CASRGQGRNSPLHF
TGTGCCAGCAGGGGACAGGGGAGAAACTCACCCCTCCACTTT
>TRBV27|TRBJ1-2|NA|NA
CASSLSSSYGYTF
TGTGCCAGCAGTTTATCCTCCTCTTATGGCTACACCTTC
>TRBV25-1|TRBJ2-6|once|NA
CASSGANVLTF
TGTGCCAGCTCTGGGGCCAACGTCCTGACTTTC
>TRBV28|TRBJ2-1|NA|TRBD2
CASSPSGGLYEQFF
TGTGCCAGCAGCCCTAGCGGGGGACTATATGAGCAGTTCTTC
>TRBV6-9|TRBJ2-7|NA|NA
CASHFRGRTPYEQYF
TGTGCCAGCCATTTCCGGGGGCGTACCCCCTACGAGCAGTACTTC
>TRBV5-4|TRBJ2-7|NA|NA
CASSLAAGTVVYEQYF
TGTGCCAGCAGCTTAGCCGCCGGGACGGTTGTTTACGAGCAGTACTTC
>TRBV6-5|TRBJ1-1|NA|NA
CASSYSPGSRWAEAFF
TGTGCCAGCAGTTACTCCCCGGGTTCCCGGTGGGCTGAAGCTTTCTTT
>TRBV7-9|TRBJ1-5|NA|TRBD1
CASSPGTGGFYSNQPQHF
TGTGCCAGCAGCCCTGGGACAGGGGGCTTCTATAGCAATCAGCCCCAGCATTTT
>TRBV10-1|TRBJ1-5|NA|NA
CASSEGRLQPQHF
TGCGCCAGCAGTGAGGGAAGACTACAGCCCCAGCATTTT
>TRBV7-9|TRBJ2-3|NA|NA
CASRYTEISTDTQYF
TGTGCCAGCAGGTATACAGAAATAAGCACAGATACGCAGTATTTT
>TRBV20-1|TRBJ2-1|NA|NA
CSARELNEQFF
TGCAGTGCTAGAGAGCTGAATGAGCAGTTCTTC
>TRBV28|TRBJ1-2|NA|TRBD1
CASSFRSLGQGWGYTF
TGTGCCAGCAGTTTCCGCAGCTTGGGACAGGGATGGGGCTACACCTTC
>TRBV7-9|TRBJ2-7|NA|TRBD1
CASSHPGQGNYEQYF
TGTGCCAGCAGCCACCCGGGACAGGGGAACTACGAGCAGTACTTC
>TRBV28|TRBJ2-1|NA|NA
CASLEGSSYNEQFF
TGTGCCAGCCTGGAGGGGAGCTCCTACAATGAGCAGTTCTTC
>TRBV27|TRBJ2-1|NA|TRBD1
CASWRTPGTGDYNEQFF
TGTGCCAGCTGGCGGACCCCCGGGACAGGGGATTACAATGAGCAGTTCTTC
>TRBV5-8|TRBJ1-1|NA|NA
CASSLTTNTEAFF
TGTGCCAGCAGCTTGACCACGAACACTGAAGCTTTCTTT
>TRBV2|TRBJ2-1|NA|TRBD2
CASSPRGGLYNEQFF
TGTGCCAGCAGTCCGCGCGGGGGTCTTTACAATGAGCAGTTCTTC
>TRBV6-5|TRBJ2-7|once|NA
CASQSGAPRYEQYF
TGTGCCAGCCAGTCAGGGGCGCCCCGCTACGAGCAGTACTTC
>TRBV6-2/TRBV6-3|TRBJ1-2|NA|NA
CASSSAGPISTF
TGTGCCAGCAGTTCGGCAGGCCCTATTAGCACCTTC
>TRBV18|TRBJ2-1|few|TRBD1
CASSPGDRVEGAEYNEQFF
TGTGCCAGCTCACCAGGGGACAGGGTGGAGGGAGCGGAATACAATGAGCAGTTCTTC
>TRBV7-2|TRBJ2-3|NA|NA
CASSRRGSTDTQYF
TGTGCCAGCAGCCGGAGGGGCAGCACAGATACGCAGTATTTT
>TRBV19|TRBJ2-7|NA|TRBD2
CASSYRTSGSPGEQYF
TGTGCCAGTAGTTATCGGACTAGCGGGAGCCCCGGCGAGCAGTACTTC
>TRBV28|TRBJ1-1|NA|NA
CASRPPGGRTEAFF
TGTGCCAGCAGACCTCCGGGGGGAAGGACTGAAGCTTTCTTT
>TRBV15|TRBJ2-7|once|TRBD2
CATSRELAGAYEQYF
TGTGCCACCAGCAGAGAATTAGCGGGAGCCTACGAGCAGTACTTC
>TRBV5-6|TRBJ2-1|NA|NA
CASSKGKGIYNEQFF
TGTGCCAGCAGCAAGGGCAAAGGGATCTACAATGAGCAGTTCTTC
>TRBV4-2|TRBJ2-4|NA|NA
CASSQDEGGLTKNIQYF
TGTGCCAGCAGCCAAGATGAGGGAGGATTGACCAAAAACATTCAGTACTTC
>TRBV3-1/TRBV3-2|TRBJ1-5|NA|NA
CASSQEPPGGNQPQHF
TGTGCCAGCAGCCAAGAACCTCCGGGGGGCAATCAGCCCCAGCATTTT
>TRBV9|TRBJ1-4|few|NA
CASSVEIGGFNEKLFF
TGTGCCAGCAGCGTAGAGATCGGAGGTTTTAATGAAAAACTGTTTTTT
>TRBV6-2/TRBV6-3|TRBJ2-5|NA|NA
CASSPWDFIQETQYF
TGTGCCAGCAGTCCATGGGACTTTATTCAAGAGACCCAGTACTTC
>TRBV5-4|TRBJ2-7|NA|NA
CASSLGTIYEQYF
TGTGCCAGCAGCCTCGGGACGATATACGAGCAGTACTTC
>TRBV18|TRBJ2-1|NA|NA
CASLELSGGNEQFF
TGTGCCAGCTTGGAACTTAGCGGCGGCAATGAGCAGTTCTTC
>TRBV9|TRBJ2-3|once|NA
CASSLFMGPPNTQYF
TGTGCCAGCAGCCTCTTCATGGGTCCCCCCAATACGCAGTATTTT
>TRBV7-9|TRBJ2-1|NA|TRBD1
CASSLARSGGNEQFF
TGTGCCAGCAGCTTAGCCAGGTCAGGGGGCAATGAGCAGTTCTTC
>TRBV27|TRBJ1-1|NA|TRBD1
CASSHGQGRNTEAFF
TGTGCCAGCAGTCACGGACAGGGGCGGAACACTGAAGCTTTCTTT
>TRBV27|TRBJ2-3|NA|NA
CASSPSRPDTQYF
TGTGCCAGCAGTCCAAGTCGGCCAGATACGCAGTATTTT
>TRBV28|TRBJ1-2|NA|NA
CASSTGSGYTF
TGTGCCAGCAGTACAGGGAGCGGCTACACCTTC
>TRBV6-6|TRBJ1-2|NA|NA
CASTKGVVSGYTF
TGTGCCAGCACTAAGGGGGTAGTAAGTGGCTACACCTTC
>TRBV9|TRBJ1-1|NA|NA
CASSVEGRLYTEAFF
TGTGCCAGCAGCGTAGAAGGGCGGCTTTACACTGAAGCTTTCTTT
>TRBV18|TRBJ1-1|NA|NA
CASSPLSGAGNTEAFF
TGTGCCAGCTCACCACTGTCAGGGGCCGGGAACACTGAAGCTTTCTTT
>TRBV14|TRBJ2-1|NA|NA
CASSQRLSTNEQFF
TGTGCCAGCAGCCAAAGGCTTAGCACTAATGAGCAGTTCTTC
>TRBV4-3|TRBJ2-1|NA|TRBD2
CASSQHLTGTTYNEQFF
TGCGCCAGCAGCCAACACCTTACCGGGACTACCTACAATGAGCAGTTCTTC
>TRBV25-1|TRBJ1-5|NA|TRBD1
CASSEGGQGVSNQPQHF
TGTGCCAGCAGTGAAGGGGGACAGGGGGTTAGCAATCAGCCCCAGCATTTT